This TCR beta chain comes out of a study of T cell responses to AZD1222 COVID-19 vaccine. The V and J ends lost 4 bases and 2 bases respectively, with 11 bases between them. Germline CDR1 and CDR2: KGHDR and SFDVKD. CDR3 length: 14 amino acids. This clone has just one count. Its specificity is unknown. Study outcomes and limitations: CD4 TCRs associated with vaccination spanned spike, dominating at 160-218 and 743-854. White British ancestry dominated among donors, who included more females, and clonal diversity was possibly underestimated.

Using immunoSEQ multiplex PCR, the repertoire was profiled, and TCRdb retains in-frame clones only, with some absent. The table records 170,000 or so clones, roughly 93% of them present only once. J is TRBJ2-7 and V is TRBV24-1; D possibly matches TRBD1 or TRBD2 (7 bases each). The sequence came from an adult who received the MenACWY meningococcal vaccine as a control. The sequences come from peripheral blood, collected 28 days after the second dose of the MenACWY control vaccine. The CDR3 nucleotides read TGTGCCACCAGTGACCAGGGGGGGACCTACGAGCAGTACTTC. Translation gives CATSDQGGTYEQYF.